This T cell receptor beta chain is from a study of blood T cell repertoires in COVID-19. Study-level background: Specimens from acute and convalescent COVID-19 originated in the United States, Italy and Spain. PBMCs, B-cell-depleted T cells, or T cells provided the cDNA or gDNA that made up the material.

Authors' data handling: Scientists estimated how many nucleated cells there were by amplifying reference gene primers. TCRdb's table, derived via immunoSEQ multiplex PCR, lists solely in-frame clones and lacks some. That table is the source of V, J and clone size, and D and trimming were worked out from the DNA. The table records 95,000 to 100,000 clones, 91% of them present only once. V lost 0 bases and J 8 bases, leaving 11 bases between the germline ends. Germline CDR1 SGHRS, CDR2 YFSETQ. The CDR3 is made up of 14 amino acids. Notes on this clone: Other DNA sequences in this sample translate to the same CDR3.

This chain joins TRBV5-1 and TRBJ1-4; perhaps TRBD1 as D (6 bases). The receptor was isolated from a man between 45 and 60 years old with acute or convalescent COVID-19. Sequenced material: peripheral blood. The CDR3 protein is CASSLEQGGEKLFF. The CDR3 bases are TGCGCCAGCAGCTTGGAACAGGGTGGGGAAAAACTGTTTTTT.